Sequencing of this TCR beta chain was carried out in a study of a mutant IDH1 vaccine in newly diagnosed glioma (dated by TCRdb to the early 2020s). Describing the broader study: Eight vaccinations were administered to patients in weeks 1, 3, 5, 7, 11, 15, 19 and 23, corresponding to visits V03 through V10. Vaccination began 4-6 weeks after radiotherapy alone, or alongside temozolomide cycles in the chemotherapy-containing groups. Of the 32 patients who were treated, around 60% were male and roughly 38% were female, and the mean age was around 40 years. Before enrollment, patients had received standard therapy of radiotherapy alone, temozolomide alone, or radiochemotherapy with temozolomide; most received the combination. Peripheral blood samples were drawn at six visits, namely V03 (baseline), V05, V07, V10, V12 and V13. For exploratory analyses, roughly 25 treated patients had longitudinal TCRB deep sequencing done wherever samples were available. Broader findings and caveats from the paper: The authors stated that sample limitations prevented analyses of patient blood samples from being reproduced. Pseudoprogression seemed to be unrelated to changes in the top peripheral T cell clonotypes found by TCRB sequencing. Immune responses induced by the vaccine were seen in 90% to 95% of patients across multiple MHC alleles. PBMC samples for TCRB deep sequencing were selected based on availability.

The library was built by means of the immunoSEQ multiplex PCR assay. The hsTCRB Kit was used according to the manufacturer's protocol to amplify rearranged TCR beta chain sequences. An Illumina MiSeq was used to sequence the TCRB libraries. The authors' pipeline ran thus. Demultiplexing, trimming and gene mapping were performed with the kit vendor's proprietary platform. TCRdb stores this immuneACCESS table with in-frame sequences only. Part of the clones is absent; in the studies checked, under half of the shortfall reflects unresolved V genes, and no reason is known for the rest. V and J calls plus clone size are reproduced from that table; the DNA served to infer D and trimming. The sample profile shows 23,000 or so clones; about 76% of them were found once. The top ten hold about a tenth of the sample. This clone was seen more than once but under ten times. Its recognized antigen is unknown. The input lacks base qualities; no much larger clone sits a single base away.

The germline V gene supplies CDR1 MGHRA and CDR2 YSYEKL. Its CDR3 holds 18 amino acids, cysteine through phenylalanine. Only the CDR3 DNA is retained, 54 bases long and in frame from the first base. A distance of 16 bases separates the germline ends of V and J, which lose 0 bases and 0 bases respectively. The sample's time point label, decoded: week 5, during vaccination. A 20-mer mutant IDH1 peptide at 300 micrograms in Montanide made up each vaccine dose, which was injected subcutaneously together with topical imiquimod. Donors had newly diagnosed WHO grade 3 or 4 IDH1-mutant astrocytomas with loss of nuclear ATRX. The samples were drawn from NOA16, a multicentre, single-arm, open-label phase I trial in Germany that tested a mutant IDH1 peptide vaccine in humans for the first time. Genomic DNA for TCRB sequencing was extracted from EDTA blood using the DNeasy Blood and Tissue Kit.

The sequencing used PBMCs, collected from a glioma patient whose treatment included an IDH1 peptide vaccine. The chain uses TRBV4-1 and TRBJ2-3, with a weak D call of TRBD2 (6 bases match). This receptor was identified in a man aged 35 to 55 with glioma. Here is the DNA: TGCGCCAGCAGCCAAGATGGGGCCCGGGACTCTAGCACAGATACGCAGTATTTT. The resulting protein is CASSQDGARDSSTDTQYF.